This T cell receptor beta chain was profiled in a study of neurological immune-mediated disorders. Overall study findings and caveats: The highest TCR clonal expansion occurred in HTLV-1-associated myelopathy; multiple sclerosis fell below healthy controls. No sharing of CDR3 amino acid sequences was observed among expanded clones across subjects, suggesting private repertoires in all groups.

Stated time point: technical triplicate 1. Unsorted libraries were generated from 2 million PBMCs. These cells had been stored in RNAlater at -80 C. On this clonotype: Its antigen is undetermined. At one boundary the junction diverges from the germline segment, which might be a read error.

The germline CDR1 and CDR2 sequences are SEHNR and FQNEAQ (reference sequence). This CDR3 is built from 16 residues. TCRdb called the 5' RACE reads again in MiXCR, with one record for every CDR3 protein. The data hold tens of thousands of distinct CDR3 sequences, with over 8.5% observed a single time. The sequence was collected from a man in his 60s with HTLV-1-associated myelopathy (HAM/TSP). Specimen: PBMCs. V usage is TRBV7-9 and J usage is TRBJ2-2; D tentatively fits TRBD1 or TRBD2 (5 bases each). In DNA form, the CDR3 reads TGTACCAGCCGCCCAGTATTCAGGGTGGACACCGGGGAGCGGTTTTTT. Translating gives CTSRPVFRVDTGERFF.